This TCR beta chain was captured by sequencing in a study of T cell responses to AZD1222 COVID-19 vaccine. The study, taken as a whole, reports: Regions 160-218 and 743-854 dominated among vaccine-associated CD4 TCRs spanning spike. Reportedly, nearly half the spike-specific TCRs target unmutated variant regions. Donors were chiefly white British, with a greater number of females, and clonal diversity was perhaps underestimated.

As concerns this clone: Its specificity is unknown.

CDR3 length equals 16 residues. Germline values: CDR1 SGDLS, CDR2 YYNGEE. J lost 2 bases, V lost 2 bases, and 3 bases had no gene match. The table came from immunoSEQ multiplex PCR; TCRdb's copy has only in-frame clones and leaves some out. The data contain roughly 160,000 clones, around 91% of them singletons. J is TRBJ2-1 and V is TRBV9, with 11 bases aligning to TRBD2. The input for sequencing was peripheral blood, taken on day 0 of AZD1222 vaccination. The receptor comes from an adult in good health. CDR3 protein: CASSVTSGGPYNEQFF. For the CDR3, the DNA is TGTGCCAGCAGCGTTACTAGCGGGGGCCCCTACAATGAGCAGTTCTTC.